This T cell receptor (beta chain) was captured in a study of tumour-infiltrating T cells in Burkitt lymphoma (TCRdb year 2020). Concerning the study at large: TCR repertoire data were correlated with clinical outcome; productive clonality predicted overall and progression-free survival, independent of established prognosticators including age at diagnosis.

CDR1 and CDR2 are read off the germline V gene as LGHNA and YSLEER. From its cysteine to its phenylalanine, the CDR3 spans 15 amino acids. Just CDR3 DNA is preserved here, 45 bases in frame from base 1. V and J lose 0 bases and 5 bases, and a span of 14 bases separates them. Library preparation used the immunoSEQ multiplex PCR assay. Entries here come from immuneACCESS through TCRdb and include only in-frame sequences with V and J called. Some clones fail to appear in such tables; in the studies checked, an unresolved V gene covers under half of the shortfall, and the cause of the remainder is unknown. The sample includes fewer than 2,000 clones, with about 17% observed a single time. The ten largest clones take up roughly an eighth of the sample. This clone was detected only a few times. The clone's antigen remains unknown. No base quality values were provided; no much bigger clone lies one nucleotide off.

This TCR was sampled from a human donor with diffuse large B-cell lymphoma. The chain employs TRBV4-3 and TRBJ2-7, and possibly TRBD2, on 6 matching bases. Material for sequencing was tumor tissue. In nucleotides, the sequence is TGCGCCAGCAGCCAAGATCTAACCCGGAGGGACGAGCAGTACTTC. Its protein product is CASSQDLTRRDEQYF.